This entry features one TCR beta chain sequence. No antigen is known for it. With 60 Vbeta and 13 Jbeta primers, the PCR was carried out. Some clones are missing from TCRdb's copy, which holds only in-frame ones; the method was immunoSEQ multiplex PCR. This listing includes roughly 120,000 clones. This sample was taken from a study of cytomegalovirus exposure and HLA in healthy donors. V shed 5 bases and J shed 4 bases, with 9 bases lying between them. The CDR3 covers 12 residues. CDR1 SGHRS and CDR2 YFSETQ come from the germline V gene. Study-level points and caveats: Versus the roughly 670-donor mean, an Asian-associated ancestry cluster reportedly showed fewer N-insertions in a later analysis.

The clonotype comes from a man in his forties or fifties in good health and CMV-seronegative. Specimen: PBMCs. V usage is TRBV5-1 and J usage is TRBJ1-1, with no clear D. Here the CDR3 DNA reads TGCGCCAGCAGACAAGGGAGCACTGAAGCTTTCTTT. This gives the protein CASRQGSTEAFF.